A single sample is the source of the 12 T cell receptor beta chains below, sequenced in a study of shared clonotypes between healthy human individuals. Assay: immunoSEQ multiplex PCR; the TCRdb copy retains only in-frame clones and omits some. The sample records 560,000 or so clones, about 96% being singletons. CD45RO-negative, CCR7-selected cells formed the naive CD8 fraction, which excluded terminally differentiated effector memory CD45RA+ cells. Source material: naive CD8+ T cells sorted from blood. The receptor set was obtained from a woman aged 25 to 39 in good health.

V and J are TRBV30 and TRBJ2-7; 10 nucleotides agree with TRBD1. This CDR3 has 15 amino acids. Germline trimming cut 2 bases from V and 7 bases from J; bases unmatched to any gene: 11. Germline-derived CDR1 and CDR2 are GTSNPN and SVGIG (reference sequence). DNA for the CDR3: TGTGCCTGGAGTACCGGGACAGGGGTCCTGGAGGAGCAGTACTTC. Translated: CAWSTGTGVLEEQYF.

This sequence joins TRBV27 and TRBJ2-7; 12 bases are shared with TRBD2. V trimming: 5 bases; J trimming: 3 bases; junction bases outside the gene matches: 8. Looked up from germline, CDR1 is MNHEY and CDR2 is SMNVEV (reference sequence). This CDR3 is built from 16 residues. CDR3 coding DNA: TGTGCCAGCAGTCCCAGGACTAGCGGGGTCTACTACGAGCAGTACTTC. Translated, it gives CASSPRTSGVYYEQYF.

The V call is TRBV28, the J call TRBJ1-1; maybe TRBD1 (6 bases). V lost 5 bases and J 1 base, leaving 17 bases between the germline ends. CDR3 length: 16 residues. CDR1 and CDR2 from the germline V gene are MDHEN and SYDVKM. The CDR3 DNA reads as TGTGCCAGCAGTCCCATGGGCATCAGGGGGAACACTGAAGCTTTCTTT. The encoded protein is CASSPMGIRGNTEAFF.

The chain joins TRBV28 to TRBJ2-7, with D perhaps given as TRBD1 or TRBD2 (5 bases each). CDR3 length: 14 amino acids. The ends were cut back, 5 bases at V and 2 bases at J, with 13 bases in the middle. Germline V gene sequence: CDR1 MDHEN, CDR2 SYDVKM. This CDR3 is CASSSTGTTYEQYF. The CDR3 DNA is TGTGCCAGCAGTAGTACCGGGACCACCTACGAGCAGTACTTC. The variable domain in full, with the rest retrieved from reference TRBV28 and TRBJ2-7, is DVKVTQSSRYLVKRTGEKVFLECVQDMDHENMFWYRQDPGLGLRLIYFSYDVKMKEKGDIPEGYSVSREKKERFSLILESASTNQTSMYLCASSSTGTTYEQYFGPGTRLTVT.

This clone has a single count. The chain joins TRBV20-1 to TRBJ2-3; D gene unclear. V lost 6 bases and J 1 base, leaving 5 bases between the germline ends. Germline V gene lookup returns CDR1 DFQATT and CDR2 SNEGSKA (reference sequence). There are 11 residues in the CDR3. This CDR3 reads CSAPGTDTQYF. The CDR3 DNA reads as TGCAGTGCCCCTGGCACAGATACGCAGTATTTT.

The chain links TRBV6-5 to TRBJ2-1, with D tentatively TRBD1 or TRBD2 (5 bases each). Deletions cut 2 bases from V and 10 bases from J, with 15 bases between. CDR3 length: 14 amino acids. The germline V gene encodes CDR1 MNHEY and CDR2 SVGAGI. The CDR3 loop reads CASSYAPGNREQFF. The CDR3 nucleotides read TGTGCCAGCAGTTACGCCCCCGGGAACAGGGAGCAGTTCTTC.

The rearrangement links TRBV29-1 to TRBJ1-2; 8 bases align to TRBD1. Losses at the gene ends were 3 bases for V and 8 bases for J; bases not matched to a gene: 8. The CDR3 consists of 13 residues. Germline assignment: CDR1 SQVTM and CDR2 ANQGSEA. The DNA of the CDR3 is TGCAGCGTTGACTTAAGGACAGGGTTAGGCTACACCTTC. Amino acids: CSVDLRTGLGYTF.

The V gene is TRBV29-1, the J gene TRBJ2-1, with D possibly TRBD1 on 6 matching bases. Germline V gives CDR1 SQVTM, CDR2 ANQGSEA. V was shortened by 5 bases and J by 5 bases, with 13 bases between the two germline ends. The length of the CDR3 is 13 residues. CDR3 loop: CSVRGRGDNEQFF. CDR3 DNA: TGCAGCGTTCGGGGCAGGGGAGACAATGAGCAGTTCTTC.

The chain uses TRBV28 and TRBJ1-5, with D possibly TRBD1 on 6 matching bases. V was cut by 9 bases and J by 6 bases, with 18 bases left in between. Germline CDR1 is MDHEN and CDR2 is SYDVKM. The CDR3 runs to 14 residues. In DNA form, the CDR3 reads TGTGCCAGTACCCAACAGGGAGTAGGTCAGCCCCAGCATTTT. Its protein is CASTQQGVGQPQHF.

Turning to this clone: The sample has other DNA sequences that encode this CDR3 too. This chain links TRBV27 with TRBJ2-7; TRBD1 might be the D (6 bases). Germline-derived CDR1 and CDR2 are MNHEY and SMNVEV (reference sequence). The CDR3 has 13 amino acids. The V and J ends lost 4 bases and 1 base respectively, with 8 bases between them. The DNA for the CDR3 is TGTGCCAGCAGTTCAGGGGTGTCCTACGAGCAGTACTTC. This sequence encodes CASSSGVSYEQYF.

CDR3: CASSYQHNEQFF. The CDR3 DNA follows: TGCGCCAGCAGCTATCAGCACAATGAGCAGTTCTTC. The chain couples TRBV5-1 to TRBJ2-1; D ambiguous. Germline V gives CDR1 SGHRS, CDR2 YFSETQ. The CDR3 covers 12 residues. V lost 3 bases and J 5 bases, leaving 6 bases between the germline ends.

CDR3 residues: CASSNLAGYTF. CDR3 DNA: TGTGCCAGCAGTAACCTGGCCGGCTACACCTTC. The chain carries TRBV6-5 and TRBJ1-2, with D unresolved. The CDR3 runs 11 residues. The ends were cut back, 5 bases at V and 8 bases at J, with 9 bases in the middle. Germline V gene data show CDR1 as MNHEY and CDR2 as SVGAGI.